Listed below are T cell receptor beta chains from one sample, sequenced in a study of blood T cell repertoires in COVID-19. The table came from immunoSEQ multiplex PCR; TCRdb's copy has only in-frame clones and leaves some out. This table holds a few hundred thousand clones, around 89% found once. The sequencing input was peripheral blood. These receptors were collected from a man aged 25-40 years with acute or convalescent COVID-19. CDR3s include the opening cysteine and the closing phenylalanine or tryptophan. A D gene is named only where the DNA matches it firmly. Clone size is not always given. Where it is, it says once, few, many or a class for expanded clones.

j_call | d_call | v_call | clone_size | cdr3_nt | cdr3_aa
TRBJ2-1 | . | TRBV11-3 | few | TGTGCCAGCAGCTTAAGCACCAGGGATGAGCAGTTCTTC | CASSLSTRDEQFF
TRBJ2-1 | . | TRBV4-1 | . | TGCGCCAGCAGCCAAGAAATAGTAGGGGGTAGGGAGCAGTTCTTC | CASSQEIVGGREQFF
TRBJ2-5 | . | TRBV3-1/TRBV3-2 | . | TGTGCCAGCAGCCAAGATTTGCGGGAGACCCAGTACTTC | CASSQDLRETQYF
TRBJ2-3 | . | TRBV7-2 | few | TGTGCCAGCAGCGTCACGGGGATAGCGGCTACGGGGCCAGATACGCAGTATTTT | CASSVTGIAATGPDTQYF
TRBJ2-5 | TRBD1 | TRBV28 | once | TGTGCCAGCAGTTTAAGTGCAGGGGGAGAGACCCAGTACTTC | CASSLSAGGETQYF
TRBJ2-1 | . | TRBV23-1 | . | TGCGCCAGCGGTGCCCCTCAGACATCGCTGCAGTTCTTC | CASGAPQTSLQFF
TRBJ2-5 | . | TRBV28 | . | TGTGCCAGCAGAGCAGCCACGCGGGAGACCCAGTACTTC | CASRAATRETQYF
TRBJ2-7 | . | TRBV19 | . | TGTGCCAGTAGTATAGGATTCCCAGCGCTCCCCTACGAGCAGTACTTC | CASSIGFPALPYEQYF
TRBJ2-1 | TRBD2 | TRBV11-2 | . | TGTGCCAGCAGCTTCACGACTAGCGGGAGCCAAAATGAGCAGTTCTTC | CASSFTTSGSQNEQFF
TRBJ2-3 | . | TRBV14 | . | TGTGCCAGCAGCTTTAACTGGGACTGGCGGGATACGCAGTATTTT | CASSFNWDWRDTQYF
TRBJ2-7 | . | TRBV30 | . | TGTGCCTGGAGTGTACGATGGACACCGTCCTACGAGCAGTACTTC | CAWSVRWTPSYEQYF
TRBJ2-3 | . | TRBV5-4 | once | TGTGCCAGCAGCTTGGGTCGGGGCACAGATACGCAGTATTTT | CASSLGRGTDTQYF
TRBJ2-1 | TRBD1 | TRBV23-1 | . | TGCGCCAGCAGTCAATGGAACCGGGACAGGGGTCCCCGTGGCTCCTACAATGAGCAGTTCTTC | CASSQWNRDRGPRGSYNEQFF
TRBJ1-1 | . | TRBV19 | . | TGTGCCAGTAGAGACGGAGGGTCGGGCACTGAAGCTTTCTTT | CASRDGGSGTEAFF
TRBJ1-1 | . | TRBV5-1 | . | TGCGCCAGCAGCTTGGGGGGGACTTTCCCTGAAGCTTTCTTT | CASSLGGTFPEAFF
TRBJ2-4 | . | TRBV28 | once | TGTGCCAGCAGTGGGGGGGGCCTCGCCAAAAACATTCAGTACTTC | CASSGGGLAKNIQYF
TRBJ2-4 | . | TRBV5-1 | . | TGCGCCAGCAGCTTGGCTGGGGGACTAGCCAAAAACATTCAGTACTTC | CASSLAGGLAKNIQYF
TRBJ2-1 | TRBD1 | TRBV6-2/TRBV6-3 | once | TGTGCCAGCAGTTTGGTCGGGACAGACTACAATGAGCAGTTCTTC | CASSLVGTDYNEQFF
TRBJ1-3 | . | TRBV2 | . | TGTGCCAGCAGTGCCAGGGTTGAGAACACCATATATTTT | CASSARVENTIYF
TRBJ2-1 | . | TRBV5-5 | once | TGTGCCAGCAGCTTGCAGGACAGGGAGGGCAATGAGCAGTTCTTC | CASSLQDREGNEQFF
TRBJ2-7 | TRBD1 | TRBV19 | . | TGTGCCAGTAGTCTCCGTCCGGGACAGGTCTACGAGCAGTACTTC | CASSLRPGQVYEQYF
TRBJ1-2 | TRBD1 | TRBV12-3/TRBV12-4 | . | TGTGCCAGCAGATTGGAGGTAGGGGGCCTGGTCGCCTTC | CASRLEVGGLVAF
TRBJ1-5 | . | TRBV28 | once | TGTGCCAGCAGTTTACTGGGGGGTACGGTGCAGCCCCAGCATTTT | CASSLLGGTVQPQHF
TRBJ1-1 | TRBD1 | TRBV5-1 | . | TGCGCCAGCAGCCGAGCAGGACAGGGGAACACTGAAGCTTTCTTT | CASSRAGQGNTEAFF
TRBJ1-3 | . | TRBV27 | . | TGTGCCAGCAGTTTATCGTTCTCCTCTGGAAACACCATATATTTT | CASSLSFSSGNTIYF
TRBJ2-3 | TRBD2 | TRBV27 | . | TGTGCCAGCAGTCCTAGCGGTGGCCCAGATACGCAGTATTTT | CASSPSGGPDTQYF
TRBJ2-2 | . | TRBV7-6 | . | TGTGCCAGCAGCTTAGGTGGGGGCCTTCTGGACACCGGGGAGCTGTTTTTT | CASSLGGGLLDTGELFF
TRBJ1-2 | TRBD1 | TRBV6-1 | . | TGTGCCAGCAGTGAGGAGACAGGGATGGGAGTAGGCTATGGCTACACCTTC | CASSEETGMGVGYGYTF